The 9 T cell receptor beta chains reported below all come from one sample, sequenced in a study of graft-versus-host responses after intestinal transplantation. Which antigens these TCRs recognize remains unknown. The method was immunoSEQ multiplex PCR; TCRdb's version includes in-frame clones alone and lacks a portion of them. In the table there are roughly 120,000 clones, about 93% of which are singletons. The sample here was unstimulated CD8+ T cells sorted from spleen or lymph node cells, taken before intestinal transplant. These TCRs come from a human donor who received an intestinal transplant.

This clone has only one observation. The chain employs TRBV27 and TRBJ1-3; D unclear. Germline V gives CDR1 MNHEY, CDR2 SMNVEV (reference sequence). V was clipped by 3 bases and J by 7 bases, with 10 bases between them. CDR3 size: 13 residues. DNA of the CDR3: TGTGCCAGCAGTTTTTCCGCCAGGAACACCATATATTTT. Translating it yields CASSFSARNTIYF.

This clone was detected once. The J gene is TRBJ2-7, the V gene TRBV27, with D unclear. Trimming stripped 5 bases from V and 0 bases from J, with 11 bases between. Germline V lookup: CDR1 MNHEY, CDR2 SMNVEV (reference sequence). The CDR3 is 14 residues long. The CDR3 DNA follows: TGTGCCAGCAGTGACTCACCGAGCTCCTACGAGCAGTACTTC. This codes for CASSDSPSSYEQYF.

V is TRBV9 and J is TRBJ2-1, with 8 bases aligning to TRBD2. The junction had 5 bases not matched to a gene; V was cut back by 4 bases and J by 5 bases. The CDR3 is made up of 14 amino acids. The V gene's germline CDR1 is SGDLS and CDR2 YYNGEE. Here the CDR3 DNA reads TGTGCCAGCAGCCCTGGGACTAGACACAATGAGCAGTTCTTC. Its translation: CASSPGTRHNEQFF.

The gene calls are TRBV12-2 and TRBJ2-3; the tabulated D call, TRBD2, remains unverified against the DNA. TRBV12-2 is described as a pseudogene. The CDR3 is 15 residues long. CDR3 in amino acids: CASRLSLRGEDTQYF. The CDR3 region has the DNA TGTGCAAGTCGCTTATCACTACGGGGGGAAGATACGCAGTATTTT.

The chain is built from TRBV27 and TRBJ1-5; possible D gene TRBD1, 5 bases. This CDR3 contains 13 residues. Germline V lookup: CDR1 MNHEY, CDR2 SMNVEV (reference sequence). Trimming pared 2 bases from V and 6 bases from J, leaving 8 bases between. CDR3: CASSLQGAQPQHF. CDR3 sequence (DNA): TGTGCCAGCAGTTTACAGGGAGCTCAGCCCCAGCATTTT.

The chain is built from TRBV5-4 and TRBJ2-2; D uncertain. CDR1 and CDR2 (germline): SGHNT, YYREEE (reference sequence). CDR3 length equals 13 residues. The ends were cut back, 4 bases at V and 3 bases at J, with 7 bases in the middle. CDR3: CASSLFDTGELFF. DNA of the CDR3: TGTGCCAGCAGCCTCTTCGACACCGGGGAGCTGTTTTTT.

The chain uses TRBV5-1 and TRBJ1-1, with D possibly matching TRBD1 (6 bases). The CDR3 contains 14 residues. Trimming took 5 bases from V and 3 from J, leaving 14 bases between them. From germline, CDR1 is SGHRS and CDR2 YFSETQ. The CDR3 loop reads CASSPDRRDTEAFF. The CDR3 DNA reads TGCGCCAGCAGTCCTGACAGGCGGGACACTGAAGCTTTCTTT.

This chain connects TRBV14 to TRBJ2-3; no firm D call. CDR3 length equals 13 residues. Trimming removed 6 bases at V and 1 base at J, with 8 bases between. Germline CDR1 is SGHDN and CDR2 is FVKESK. The CDR3 DNA sequence: TGTGCCAGCAGTATTGGCGGCACAGATACGCAGTATTTT. Its protein product is CASSIGGTDTQYF.

This clone showed up just once. The J gene is TRBJ1-2, the V gene TRBV11-2, with D perhaps TRBD1 (5 bases). The V gene's germline CDR1 is SGHAT and CDR2 FQNNGV. V shed 1 base and J shed 4 bases, with 13 bases lying between them. CDR3 length: 15 residues. Here the CDR3 DNA reads TGTGCCAGCAGCTTAGGGCGGGCAGGGATCTATGGCTACACCTTC. This encodes CASSLGRAGIYGYTF.